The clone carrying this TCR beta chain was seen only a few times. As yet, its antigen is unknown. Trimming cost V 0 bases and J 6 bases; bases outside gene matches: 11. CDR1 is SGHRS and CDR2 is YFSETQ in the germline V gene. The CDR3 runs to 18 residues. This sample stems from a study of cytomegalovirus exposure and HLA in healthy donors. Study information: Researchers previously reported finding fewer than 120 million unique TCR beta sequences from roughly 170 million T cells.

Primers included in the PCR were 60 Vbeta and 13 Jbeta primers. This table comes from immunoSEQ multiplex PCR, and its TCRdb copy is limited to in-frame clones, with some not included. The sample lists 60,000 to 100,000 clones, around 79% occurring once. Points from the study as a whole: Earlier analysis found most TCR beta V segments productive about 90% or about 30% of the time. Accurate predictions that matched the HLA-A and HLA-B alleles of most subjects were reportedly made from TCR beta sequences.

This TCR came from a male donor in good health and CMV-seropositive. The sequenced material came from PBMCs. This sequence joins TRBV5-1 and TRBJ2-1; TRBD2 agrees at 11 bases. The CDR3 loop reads CASSLESVVAGGGNEQFF. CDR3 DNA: TGCGCCAGCAGCTTGGAATCGGTGGTAGCGGGAGGGGGCAATGAGCAGTTCTTC.